This TCR beta chain was identified during a study of spatial heterogeneity in lung cancer. Study overall: More beta-chain than alpha-chain sequences were consistently detected. As counted in raw reads, each unique TCR and UMI combination appeared more than ten times on average.

Study-level results: Ubiquitous expanded tumor TCRs surfaced in blood more at resection than they did at follow-up.

TCRdb redid the calling of the 5' RACE reads with MiXCR, one entry per CDR3 protein. The repertoire has tens of thousands of distinct CDR3 sequences, roughly 13% of them found once; the top ten carry 6.5% to 7.5%. This clonotype appeared many times. Its antigen is not identified. Looked up from germline, CDR1 is LGHNA and CDR2 is YSLEER. This CDR3 contains 19 residues. V gave up 0 bases and J gave up 0 bases, with 18 bases separating them. Time point meaning: sample taken at primary tumor resection. Unsorted whole RNA of tumor, nontumor lung or frozen PBMC was sequenced. The sample here was PBMCs, taken at surgery. The gene calls are TRBV4-3 and TRBJ2-1, with D possibly being TRBD2 (5 bases). The receptor comes from a male donor with early-stage non-small cell lung cancer. This CDR3 is CASSQDMTDFYLSYNEQFF. The CDR3 region has the DNA TGCGCCAGCAGCCAAGATATGACGGACTTCTACCTCTCCTACAATGAGCAGTTCTTC.